The rows below give T cell receptor beta chains drawn from one sample of a study of identical twins. TCRdb called the 5' RACE reads again in MiXCR, with one record for every CDR3 protein. The sample lists 1.5 million to 2 million distinct CDR3 sequences; about 32% were seen once. Sequencing was performed on cord blood. The receptors were sampled from a newborn girl in good health. CDR3s include the opening cysteine and the closing phenylalanine or tryptophan. The D gene is left open where the match is weak. Size tells how often a clone was seen (once, few, many) or the class of an expanded clone, and some rows leave it out.

clone_size d_call j_call v_call cdr3_aa cdr3_nt
. . TRBJ2-3 TRBV9 CASSVRPAPTDTQYF TGTGCCAGCAGCGTCCGGCCGGCCCCCACAGATACGCAGTATTTT
many TRBD2 TRBJ2-3 TRBV29-1 CSVRTSGKGRDTQYF TGCAGCGTCAGGACTAGCGGGAAGGGCAGGGATACGCAGTATTTT
. . TRBJ2-1 TRBV20-1 CSARDCAASSYNEQFF TGCAGTGCTAGAGATTGTGCGGCCAGCTCCTACAATGAGCAGTTCTTC
few . TRBJ2-7 TRBV27 CASSYIGGWEQYF TGTGCCAGCAGTTATATAGGGGGATGGGAGCAGTACTTC
few . TRBJ1-1 TRBV28 CASRRSPPMSTEAFF TGTGCCAGCAGGCGTTCCCCACCGATGAGTACTGAAGCTTTCTTT
. . TRBJ1-4 TRBV11-2 CASSLDVGLSTKLFF TGTGCCAGCAGCTTAGATGTAGGGCTTTCAACAAAACTGTTTTTT
. . TRBJ1-1 TRBV25-1 CAKPDPLNTEAFF TGTGCCAAACCTGACCCCTTGAACACTGAAGCTTTCTTT
. . TRBJ1-1 TRBV2 CASRLGVGDTEAFF TGTGCCAGCCGCCTGGGGGTTGGGGACACTGAAGCTTTCTTT
. TRBD2 TRBJ2-1 TRBV7-9 CASSSRLRASGTYNEQFF TGTGCCAGCAGCTCTCGACTGAGGGCTAGCGGGACCTACAATGAGCAGTTCTTC
. . TRBJ1-1 TRBV27 CASRIGGNTEAFF TGTGCCAGCAGGATTGGGGGGAACACTGAAGCTTTCTTT
few . TRBJ2-7 TRBV4-2 CASSQEEGSGQYF TGTGCCAGCAGCCAAGAGGAAGGGAGTGGGCAGTACTTC
. TRBD1 TRBJ2-1 TRBV12-5 CASGLGDRAYNEQSF TGTGCTAGTGGTTTGGGGGACAGGGCCTACAATGAGCAGTCCTTC
. TRBD2 TRBJ2-7 TRBV2 CASRRLLAGAGIEQYF TGTGCCAGCAGAAGACTACTAGCGGGAGCAGGTATCGAGCAGTACTTC
. . TRBJ2-1 TRBV20-1 CSAREPYGYNEQIF TGCAGTGCTAGGGAGCCTTATGGCTACAATGAGCAGATCTTC
. TRBD2 TRBJ2-3 TRBV28 CASSLPNGRATDTQYF TGTGCCAGCAGTTTACCCAACGGGAGGGCCACAGATACGCAGTATTTT
. TRBD2 TRBJ2-1 TRBV27 CASSLRTSSSYNEQFF TGTGCCAGCAGTTTACGGACTAGCTCTTCCTACAATGAGCAGTTCTTC
many TRBD1 TRBJ1-2 TRBV5-1 CASSLTDRGYGYTF TGTGCCAGCAGCCTTACCGACAGGGGATATGGCTACACCTTC
. TRBD2 TRBJ2-3 TRBV5-1 CASSPGGIYTDTQYF TGCGCCAGCAGCCCGGGGGGGATCTACACAGATACGCAGTATTTT
few . TRBJ2-7 TRBV20-1 CSARDPGRYEQYF TGCAGTGCTAGAGATCCAGGGCGCTACGAGCAGTACTTC
once TRBD1 TRBJ2-1 TRBV7-9 CASSRTGTGQYNEQFF TGTGCCAGCAGCCGAACCGGGACAGGACAATACAATGAGCAGTTCTTC
many TRBD2 TRBJ2-1 TRBV29-1 CSVEDLAGAHEQFF TGCAGCGTTGAAGACCTAGCGGGAGCGCATGAGCAGTTCTTC
few . TRBJ2-1 TRBV20-1 CSARDLRSYNEQFF TGCAGTGCCCGGGACCTCCGTTCCTACAATGAGCAGTTCTTC
. TRBD2 TRBJ2-1 TRBV24-1 CATSDTQRGVNEQFF TGTGCCACCAGTGACACACAGCGGGGGGTCAATGAGCAGTTCTTC
. . TRBJ2-1 TRBV11-2 CASSFSNNEQFF TGTGCCAGCAGCTTTAGTAACAATGAGCAGTTCTTC
. . TRBJ1-2 TRBV15 CATSMSTQDYTF TGTGCCACCAGCATGTCGACCCAGGACTACACCTTC
. . TRBJ2-5 TRBV24-1 CATSDSRAYKETQYF TGTGCCACCAGTGATTCCCGGGCCTACAAAGAGACCCAGTACTTC
. . TRBJ1-6 TRBV10-3 CAIKGEGTNSPLHF TGTGCCATCAAGGGGGAAGGAACCAATTCACCCCTCCACTTT
few . TRBJ2-7 TRBV7-6 CASSRLNPGSYEQYF TGTGCCAGCAGCCGGCTCAATCCGGGCTCTTACGAGCAGTACTTC
few TRBD2 TRBJ2-1 TRBV12-3/TRBV12-4 CASSSPGGSNEQFF TGTGCCAGCAGTTCTCCGGGAGGGTCGAATGAGCAGTTCTTC
. . TRBJ2-7 TRBV4-1 CASSQFFVPRRSYEQYF TGCGCCAGCAGCCAATTTTTCGTCCCGCGCAGGTCCTACGAGCAGTACTTC
many TRBD2 TRBJ2-7 TRBV9 CASSAGLAYEQYF TGTGCCAGCAGTGCGGGACTAGCCTACGAGCAGTACTTC
few . TRBJ2-5 TRBV5-1 CASSLADAQQYF TGCGCCAGCAGCTTGGCCGACGCCCAGCAGTACTTC
many . TRBJ2-5 TRBV29-1 CSVVSVTPRRETQYF TGCAGCGTTGTGAGCGTCACTCCCCGGAGGGAGACCCAGTACTTC
few TRBD1 TRBJ1-2 TRBV6-5 CASSFFRLRQGNYGYTF TGTGCCAGCAGTTTCTTCCGCTTAAGACAGGGAAACTATGGCTACACCTTC
. . TRBJ1-6 TRBV20-1 CSAPDTKSSYNSPLHF TGCAGTGCCCCGGACACCAAAAGCTCCTATAATTCACCCCTCCACTTT
. . TRBJ2-5 TRBV5-1 CASSLGDYGQYF TGCGCCAGCAGCTTGGGTGACTACGGGCAGTACTTC
. TRBD2 TRBJ2-3 TRBV5-6 CASSRFTGGSTDTQYF TGTGCCAGCAGCCGTTTCACGGGGGGAAGCACAGATACGCAGTATTTT
. . TRBJ2-7 TRBV10-2 CASSEGLSYGQYF TGCGCCAGCAGTGAAGGGCTCTCCTACGGGCAGTACTTC
. . TRBJ2-7 TRBV2 CVSSSPFDGYSYEQYF TGTGTCAGCAGCTCCCCCTTCGACGGGTATTCCTACGAGCAGTACTTC
. TRBD1 TRBJ1-1 TRBV28 CASSGQGTGGTEAFF TGTGCCAGCAGTGGCCAGGGGACAGGGGGGACTGAAGCTTTCTTT
few TRBD1 TRBJ2-4 TRBV6-6 CASSRQGQGGSIQYF TGTGCCAGCAGTCGACAGGGACAGGGGGGGAGCATTCAGTACTTC
once . TRBJ2-7 TRBV6-5 CASSFRGAPYNEQYF TGTGCCAGCAGTTTCCGGGGGGCCCCCTACAATGAGCAGTACTTC
many . TRBJ1-2 TRBV29-1 CSVESVWKGLGYTF TGCAGCGTTGAAAGCGTATGGAAAGGGTTGGGCTACACCTTC
. . TRBJ2-7 TRBV20-1 CSVSTTGLASEQYF TGCAGTGTTAGTACAACAGGGTTAGCATCCGAGCAGTACTTC
. TRBD2 TRBJ2-7 TRBV4-1 CASSQPAGGSYNEQYF TGCGCCAGCAGCCAACCCGCGGGGGGCTCCTACAATGAGCAGTACTTC
once TRBD1 TRBJ2-7 TRBV27 CASSINRGSAYEQYF TGTGCCAGCAGTATCAACAGGGGTTCGGCTTACGAGCAGTACTTC
. . TRBJ2-1 TRBV3-1 CASSHPRRSSYNEQFF TGTGCCAGCAGCCACCCGCGGAGGAGCTCCTACAATGAGCAGTTCTTC
. TRBD2 TRBJ2-1 TRBV13 CASSPWELATNEQFF TGTGCCAGCAGCCCATGGGAACTAGCGACCAATGAGCAGTTCTTC
. . TRBJ2-7 TRBV10-3 CAISPDSTDEQYF TGTGCCATCAGCCCAGACTCGACGGACGAGCAGTACTTC
. . TRBJ1-3 TRBV6-6 CASSYSGFSGNTIYF TGTGCCAGCAGTTACTCGGGTTTCTCTGGAAACACCATATATTTT
. . TRBJ2-5 TRBV7-9 CASSRQVLEETQYF TGTGCCAGCAGCCGACAGGTGTTAGAAGAGACCCAGTACTTC
. . TRBJ2-1 TRBV2 CASRGEGSYNGQFF TGTGCCAGCCGGGGAGAGGGCTCCTACAATGGGCAGTTCTTC
many . TRBJ2-3 TRBV25-1 CASSLNFGGADTQYF TGTGCCAGCAGCCTCAATTTCGGGGGAGCAGATACGCAGTATTTT
. TRBD1 TRBJ1-5 TRBV2 CASSERDRVQPQHF TGTGCCAGCAGTGAAAGGGACAGGGTCCAGCCCCAGCATTTT
few TRBD2 TRBJ2-1 TRBV6-5 CASSVPAGVFYNEQFF TGTGCCAGCTCCGTCCCCGCGGGAGTATTCTACAATGAGCAGTTCTTC
. TRBD2 TRBJ2-7 TRBV12-3/TRBV12-4 CASSPLTSGGVNEQYF TGTGCCAGCAGCCCCCTAACTAGCGGGGGAGTCAATGAGCAGTACTTC
few . TRBJ1-1 TRBV12-3/TRBV12-4 CASSFTGPTEAFF TGTGCCAGCAGTTTTACAGGCCCCACTGAAGCTTTCTTT
few . TRBJ1-2 TRBV10-3 CAISERDYGYTF TGTGCCATCAGTGAAAGGGACTATGGCTACACCTTC
. . TRBJ2-5 TRBV5-1 CASRTRSVGEQYF TGCGCCAGCCGAACCCGAAGTGTGGGTGAGCAGTACTTC